One and the same sample provided the 4 T cell receptor beta chains below, sequenced in a study of T cells in Graves' hyperthyroidism and ophthalmopathy. Amplification yielded TCR beta CDR3 regions, with RNA transcripts as the source. HTBI primers drove first-round RT-PCR of the TCR CDR3. TCRdb independently ran MiXCR on the multiplex PCR reads; one entry per CDR3 protein. The repertoire has approximately 480,000 distinct CDR3 sequences, about a fifth of them found once; the top ten carry around 27%. Sequencing was done on a sample of blood. The receptors were sampled from a man aged 18 to 29 with Graves' hyperthyroidism.

The chain employs TRBV27 and TRBJ1-1; D perhaps matches TRBD1 (5 bases). In germline, CDR1 is MNHEY, CDR2 SMNVEV (reference sequence). The germline V and J ends were trimmed by 2 bases and 5 bases, with 21 bases remaining between them. The CDR3 is 17 amino acids. The CDR3 is CASSLSLNRRGGTEAFF. The CDR3 DNA reads as TGTGCCAGCAGTTTAAGTCTCAACAGGAGGGGTGGGACTGAAGCTTTCTTT.

The genes are TRBV19 and TRBJ1-1; 8 nucleotides line up with TRBD1. Per germline, CDR1 LNHDA and CDR2 SQIVND (reference sequence). The V segment lost 5 bases and the J segment 8 bases; nucleotides outside the gene matches: 7. The CDR3 runs to 13 residues. CDR3 protein: CASSLTGGVEAFF. Written as DNA, the CDR3 is TGTGCCAGTAGTTTAACAGGGGGAGTGGAAGCTTTCTTT.

This clonotype showed up just a few times. The chain joins TRBV12-3 or TRBV12-4 to TRBJ2-2, with D possibly called TRBD1 or TRBD2 (5 bases each). Between the trimmed V and J ends, which lost 5 bases and 4 bases, there was a span of 17 bases. The CDR3 loop spans 16 amino acids. The CDR3 here is CASSPGPWGGTGELFF. In DNA form, the CDR3 reads TGTGCCAGCAGTCCGGGGCCCTGGGGTGGCACCGGGGAGCTGTTTTTT.

This clonotype was counted ten times or more. V and J are TRBV28 and TRBJ1-5; D not resolved. The CDR3 totals 14 residues. Germline assignment: CDR1 MDHEN and CDR2 SYDVKM. Trimming cost V 8 bases and J 4 bases, with 15 bases left between them. The CDR3 region is CASALNPRNQPQHF. The CDR3 nucleotides read TGTGCCAGCGCACTAAACCCTAGAAATCAGCCCCAGCATTTT.